This T cell receptor beta chain was sequenced during a study of cytomegalovirus exposure and HLA in healthy donors. Study-level points and caveats: The study had only CMV serostatus as immune exposure information.

The primer mix had 60 Vbeta and 13 Jbeta primers. Libraries were prepared by immunoSEQ multiplex PCR; TCRdb keeps only in-frame clonotypes and omits some of them. This sample yields over 150,000 clones, of which around 81% are seen a single time; 2% to 2.5% belongs to the top ten. A remark on this clone: Its cognate antigen is unknown.

This CDR3 spans 16 amino acids. The germline V gene encodes CDR1 SEHNR and CDR2 FQNEAQ (reference sequence). Between the trimmed V and J ends, which lost 1 base and 11 bases, there was a span of 21 bases. This sequence joins TRBV7-9 and TRBJ1-3; TRBD1 is a possible D gene (6 bases). The sample taken for sequencing was PBMCs. This receptor was obtained from a woman in her 30s in good health and CMV-seronegative. CDR3 in amino acids: CASSLGFSENTGSIYF. CDR3 DNA: TGTGCCAGCAGCTTAGGATTTTCGGAAAACACAGGGTCCATATATTTT.